This record concerns one TCR beta chain sequence. Construction of the TCRbeta library involved unique molecular identifiers. TCRdb ran MiXCR on the PCR reads and lists one entry per CDR3 protein. The sample lists over 200,000 distinct CDR3 sequences, 7.5% to 9.5% seen once, with 35% in the top ten. This entry is derived from a study of T-cell reconstitution after alpha-beta-depleted transplantation in children. The CDR3 extends over 13 amino acids. The V end lost 10 bases, the J end lost 8 bases, and 18 bases lay between the germline ends. Germline CDR1 reads MNHNS; CDR2 reads SASEGT. The chain has TRBV6-1 and TRBJ2-4; D possibly matches TRBD1 or TRBD2 (6 bases each). Source: PBMCs, mostly from graft donor cells, taken 360 days after TCRalphabeta/CD19-depleted stem cell transplant. This TCR came from a male patient aged 2 to 10 who had a stem cell transplant for acute myeloid leukemia, so the T cells may come from the graft donor. The CDR3 is CATLRGWGDIQYF. For the CDR3, the DNA is TGTGCCACCCTCAGGGGTTGGGGGGACATTCAGTACTTC.